This TCR beta chain is drawn from a study of neurological immune-mediated disorders. Study summary: The roughly 34 multiple sclerosis patients comprised around 31 that were relapsing-remitting and 3 that were secondary progressive. Findings of the study overall: The most TCR clonal expansion was seen in HTLV-1-associated myelopathy, whereas the least was seen in multiple sclerosis, below the level in healthy controls.

With V trimmed by 4 bases and J by 0 bases, 8 bases remained unmatched. Germline V CDR1 and CDR2: SGHRS, YFSETQ. The CDR3 is 18 residues long. The cDNA was synthesized by 5'RACE incorporating 10-nucleotide random UMIs. TCRdb processed the 5' RACE reads anew with MiXCR; each CDR3 protein has one entry. The repertoire consists of under 70,000 distinct CDR3 sequences, with roughly 3.5% occurring once and the leading ten covering under 3.5%. This clonotype was counted at least ten times. What it binds is unknown. The study built unsorted libraries from 2 million PBMCs kept at -80 C. The sequenced sample consisted of PBMCs. The clonotype comes from a woman in her twenties or thirties with multiple sclerosis. The V gene is TRBV5-1, the J gene TRBJ2-3, with 13 bases aligning to TRBD2. This chain's CDR3 is CASSGTSGVPGSTDTQYF. In nucleotides, the CDR3 is TGCGCCAGCAGCGGGACTAGCGGGGTACCCGGAAGCACAGATACGCAGTATTTT.